This TCR beta chain was sequenced during a study of shared clonotypes between healthy human individuals. This CDR3 region has 14 residues. V was pared by 7 bases and J by 5 bases, with 18 bases between. Germline V gives CDR1 SNHLY, CDR2 FYNNEI. Method: immunoSEQ multiplex PCR; TCRdb's copy keeps in-frame clones and lacks some. The data contain 2 million to 2.5 million clones, about 92% of them singletons. Source material: naive CD4+ T cells from PBMCs. The subset: CD45RA+ positively selected. The TCR comes from a man aged 18 to 30 in good health. Some clones in this sample may be carry-over from other donors' samples. The gene calls are TRBV2 and TRBJ2-7, with D perhaps TRBD2 (6 bases). CDR3 protein: CASKSGGRFHEQYF. In DNA, the CDR3 is TGTGCCAGCAAGTCTGGTGGGAGGTTTCACGAGCAGTACTTC.